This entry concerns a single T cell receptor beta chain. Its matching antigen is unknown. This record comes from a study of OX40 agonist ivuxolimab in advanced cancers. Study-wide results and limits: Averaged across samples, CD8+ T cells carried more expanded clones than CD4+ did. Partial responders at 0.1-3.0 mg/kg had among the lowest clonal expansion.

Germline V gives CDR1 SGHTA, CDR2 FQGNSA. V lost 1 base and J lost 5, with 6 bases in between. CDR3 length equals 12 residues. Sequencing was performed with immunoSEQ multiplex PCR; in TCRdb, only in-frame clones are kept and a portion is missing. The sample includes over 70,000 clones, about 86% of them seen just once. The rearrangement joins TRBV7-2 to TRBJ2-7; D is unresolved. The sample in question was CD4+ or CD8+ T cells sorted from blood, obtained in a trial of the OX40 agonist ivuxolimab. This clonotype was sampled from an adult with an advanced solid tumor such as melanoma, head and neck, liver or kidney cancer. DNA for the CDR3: TGTGCCAGCAGCTTAGTGGGGAACGAGCAGTACTTC. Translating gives CASSLVGNEQYF.